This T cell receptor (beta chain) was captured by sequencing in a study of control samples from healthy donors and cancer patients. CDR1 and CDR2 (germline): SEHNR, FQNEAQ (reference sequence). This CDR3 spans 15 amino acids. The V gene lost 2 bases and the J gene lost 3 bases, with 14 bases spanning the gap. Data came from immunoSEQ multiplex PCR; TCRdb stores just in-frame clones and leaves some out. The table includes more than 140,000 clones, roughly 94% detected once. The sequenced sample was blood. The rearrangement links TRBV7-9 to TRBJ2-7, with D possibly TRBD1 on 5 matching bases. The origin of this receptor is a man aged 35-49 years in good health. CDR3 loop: CASSLTQDPLYEQYF. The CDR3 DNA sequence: TGTGCCAGCAGCTTAACACAGGATCCTCTCTACGAGCAGTACTTC. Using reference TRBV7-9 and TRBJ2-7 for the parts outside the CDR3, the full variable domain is DTGVSQNPRHKITKRGQNVTFRCDPISEHNRLYWYRQTLGQGPEFLTYFQNEAQLEKSRLLSDRFSAERPKGSFSTLEIQRTEQGDSAMYLCASSLTQDPLYEQYFGPGTRLTVT.